This T cell receptor beta chain was recorded in a study of regulatory T cells in long-lasting Graves disease. Study-wide context: Less than 3 months of antithyroid drugs had been taken by newly diagnosed Graves' patients.

Time point indicated: newly diagnosed GD, antithyroid drugs for less than 3 months. Preparation of the TCR library used RNA extracted from PBMCs. Peripheral blood, 7 to 9.5 milliliters of it, was drawn into EDTA tubes. Findings and limits, study-wide: Persistent disease preferred TRBV28, TRBJ1-2 and TRBJ2-5; new disease, TRBV20-1 and TRBJ2-1.

For TCR beta, libraries came from iRepertoire HTBI primers and Arm-PCR of CDR3 regions. MiXCR, applied by TCRdb to the multiplex PCR reads, yields one record per CDR3 protein. The sample lists under 300,000 distinct CDR3 sequences; 20% were seen once. This clonotype showed up many times. No antigen is known for it. The germline gives CDR1 MNHEY, CDR2 SVGEGT. This CDR3 has 13 residues. V shed 5 bases and J 6 bases; nucleotides not matched to a gene: 5. The chain uses TRBV6-2 or TRBV6-3 and TRBJ1-2; TRBD1 aligns across 8 bases. This receptor was identified in a female donor with Graves disease. The sequencing used peripheral blood mononuclear cells (PBMCs), collected at new diagnosis, from a patient treated with antithyroid drugs. The CDR3 DNA reads as TGTGCCAGCAGTCGGACAGGGCGGCATGGCTACACCTTC. Its protein is CASSRTGRHGYTF.